These T cell receptor beta chains were read from a single sample in a study of CD8+ T cells in alopecia areata. This table comes from immunoSEQ multiplex PCR, and its TCRdb copy is limited to in-frame clones, with some not included. Of some 130,000 clones in the sample, more than 40% were seen once. The starting material was CD8+ T cells sorted from blood, obtained at week 0. These receptors all come from a human donor with alopecia areata. CDR3s include the opening cysteine and the closing phenylalanine or tryptophan. A D gene is named only where the DNA matches it firmly. A clone size is listed for some rows: how often the clone was seen (once, few, many), or a class if it is expanded.

v_gene	j_gene	d_gene	abundance	CDR3aa	CDR3nt
TRBV19	TRBJ1-2	TRBD1	.	CASNTGGSGYTF	TGTGCCAGTAATACAGGGGGCAGTGGCTACACCTTC
TRBV13	TRBJ2-6	.	.	CASSFGRFSGANVLTF	TGTGCCAGCAGCTTCGGGCGATTCTCTGGGGCCAACGTCCTGACTTTC
TRBV7-9	TRBJ2-7	.	.	CASSLGSYEQYF	TGTGCCAGCAGCCTGGGCTCCTACGAGCAGTACTTC
TRBV9	TRBJ1-2	.	.	CASSPGYGYTF	TGTGCCAGCAGCCCAGGGTATGGCTACACCTTC
TRBV27	TRBJ2-7	TRBD1	.	CASSFDRDYEQYF	TGTGCCAGCAGTTTCGACAGGGACTACGAGCAGTACTTC
TRBV5-5	TRBJ2-5	.	few	CASSSQETQYF	TGTGCCAGCAGCTCCCAAGAGACCCAGTACTTC
TRBV9	TRBJ2-7	.	.	CASSVGNSYEQYF	TGTGCCAGCAGCGTAGGGAACTCCTACGAGCAGTACTTC
TRBV18	TRBJ2-7	.	few	CASSPPGSYEQYF	TGTGCCAGCTCACCACCGGGCTCCTACGAGCAGTACTTC
TRBV6-1	TRBJ2-7	.	.	CASSEWDTYEQYF	TGTGCCAGCAGTGAATGGGACACCTACGAGCAGTACTTC
TRBV2	TRBJ2-3	.	few	CASSYSTSTDTQYF	TGTGCCAGCAGTTACTCGACTAGCACAGATACGCAGTATTTT
TRBV29-1	TRBJ1-2	.	.	CSVERPPGRGYTF	TGCAGCGTTGAAAGGCCCCCAGGGCGAGGCTACACCTTC
TRBV30	TRBJ1-1	TRBD1	once	CAWEAGGHTEAFF	TGTGCCTGGGAGGCAGGGGGCCACACTGAAGCTTTCTTT
TRBV15	TRBJ1-2	TRBD1	.	CATSRRFQTGGAYGYTF	TGTGCCACCAGCAGACGGTTCCAGACAGGGGGTGCCTATGGCTACACCTTC
TRBV6-5	TRBJ1-1	.	.	CASSNEGLNTEAFF	TGTGCCAGCAGCAACGAGGGATTGAACACTGAAGCTTTCTTT
TRBV30	TRBJ2-2	.	.	CAWSVVTGELFF	TGTGCCTGGAGTGTAGTCACCGGGGAGCTGTTTTTT
TRBV6-5	TRBJ2-6	.	.	CASSPSVGGANVLTF	TGTGCCAGCAGCCCGTCTGTGGGGGGGGCCAACGTCCTGACTTTC
TRBV5-4	TRBJ2-3	.	.	CASSSLDTSTDTQYF	TGTGCCAGCAGCTCTTTGGACACTAGCACAGATACGCAGTATTTT
TRBV10-3	TRBJ1-3	.	few	CAISPRHAGLETGNTIYF	TGTGCCATCAGTCCCCGTCACGCCGGCCTGGAGACTGGAAACACCATATATTTT
TRBV6-5	TRBJ2-2	TRBD1	.	CASSTTGGVDGELFF	TGTGCCAGCAGTACGACAGGGGGTGTCGACGGGGAGCTGTTTTTT
TRBV2	TRBJ1-1	.	few	CASSEAEAFF	TGTGCCAGCAGTGAAGCTGAAGCTTTCTTT
TRBV6-4	TRBJ2-1	TRBD2	many	CASSDFSGGNEQFF	TGTGCCAGCAGTGATTTTAGCGGGGGCAATGAGCAGTTCTTC
TRBV29-1	TRBJ2-2	.	once	CSVEVQGYDTGELFF	TGCAGCGTTGAAGTCCAGGGGTACGACACCGGGGAGCTGTTTTTT
TRBV9	TRBJ2-2	.	.	CASSVGGRGELFF	TGTGCCAGCAGCGTAGGTGGTCGCGGGGAGCTGTTTTTT
TRBV4-1	TRBJ2-3	TRBD2	.	CASSSRTSGVADTQYF	TGCGCCAGCAGCTCCCGGACTAGCGGAGTAGCAGATACGCAGTATTTT
TRBV2	TRBJ2-1	TRBD2	few	CATLGAAGGDEQFF	TGTGCCACCCTGGGGGCGGCCGGGGGGGATGAGCAGTTCTTC
TRBV6-5	TRBJ2-2	.	.	CASSYYDSNTGELFF	TGTGCCAGCAGTTACTACGATTCGAACACCGGGGAGCTGTTTTTT
TRBV23-1	TRBJ2-7	.	.	CASTPLGGTPYEQYF	TGCGCCAGCACCCCGTTGGGGGGGACACCCTACGAGCAGTACTTC
TRBV7-8	TRBJ1-6	.	.	CASSSPGTISYNSPLHF	TGTGCCAGCAGCTCCCCCGGGACTATCTCCTATAATTCACCCCTCCACTTT
TRBV4-2	TRBJ1-2	.	.	CASSQGSGGAGYGYTF	TGTGCCAGCAGCCAAGGGTCGGGGGGCGCAGGCTATGGCTACACCTTC
TRBV5-1	TRBJ2-3	.	.	CASSFWHPLTDTQYF	TGCGCCAGCAGCTTCTGGCACCCGCTCACAGATACGCAGTATTTT
TRBV29-1	TRBJ1-2	.	.	CSVETDGYTF	TGCAGCGTTGAGACGGATGGCTACACCTTC
TRBV7-9	TRBJ1-2	.	.	CASSSSGHHNYGYTF	TGTGCCAGCAGCTCATCGGGACACCATAACTATGGCTACACCTTC
TRBV30	TRBJ1-5	.	once	CAWSVDSNQPQHF	TGTGCCTGGAGTGTAGACAGTAATCAGCCCCAGCATTTT
TRBV4-3	TRBJ2-3	.	few	CASSHSLGTDTQYF	TGCGCCAGCAGCCATAGCTTGGGAACGGATACGCAGTATTTT
TRBV5-6	TRBJ2-1	TRBD1	few	CASSSDRGHEQFF	TGTGCCAGCAGCTCAGACAGGGGACATGAGCAGTTCTTC
TRBV30	TRBJ2-1	.	medium-sized	CAWSVVGYNEQFF	TGTGCCTGGAGTGTAGTGGGTTACAATGAGCAGTTCTTC
TRBV13	TRBJ2-1	.	.	CASSTPGVLDEYNEQFF	TGTGCCAGCAGCACCCCGGGGGTCTTGGACGAGTACAATGAGCAGTTCTTC
TRBV29-1	TRBJ1-2	TRBD1	.	CSVEDPGQGARGYTF	TGCAGCGTTGAAGATCCCGGACAGGGGGCGAGGGGCTACACCTTC
TRBV4-1	TRBJ2-7	.	.	CASSQGSGQRYEQYF	TGCGCCAGCAGCCAAGGAAGCGGACAGCGCTACGAGCAGTACTTC
TRBV27	TRBJ2-7	.	once	CASRGETEGTYEQYF	TGTGCCAGCAGGGGGGAGACAGAAGGGACCTACGAGCAGTACTTC
TRBV6-6	TRBJ2-3	.	.	CASIWDITDTQYF	TGTGCCAGCATCTGGGACATCACAGATACGCAGTATTTT
TRBV27	TRBJ2-7	TRBD1	few	CASSWGQGDYEQYF	TGTGCCAGCAGTTGGGGACAGGGGGACTACGAGCAGTACTTC
TRBV19	TRBJ2-3	.	few	CASHTGLWGTDTQYF	TGTGCCAGCCACACGGGGTTGTGGGGCACAGATACGCAGTATTTT
TRBV19	TRBJ1-5	.	.	CASSIREGFGQPQHF	TGTGCCAGTAGTATAAGGGAGGGCTTCGGACAGCCCCAGCATTTT
TRBV27	TRBJ1-4	.	.	CASSYQPKSEKLFF	TGTGCCAGCAGTTACCAGCCCAAGAGTGAAAAACTGTTTTTT
TRBV29-1	TRBJ1-1	.	.	CSSPGGEDTEAFF	TGCAGCTCCCCGGGGGGCGAGGACACTGAAGCTTTCTTT
TRBV29-1	TRBJ1-4	.	few	CSAIGEKLFF	TGCAGCGCTATAGGTGAAAAACTGTTTTTT
TRBV7-9	TRBJ2-5	.	few	CASSLALEETQYF	TGTGCCAGCAGCTTAGCACTAGAAGAGACCCAGTACTTC
TRBV5-4	TRBJ1-2	.	once	CASSLVGGSEGYTF	TGTGCCAGCAGCTTGGTTGGGGGGTCTGAGGGCTACACCTTC
TRBV13	TRBJ2-3	TRBD2	.	CASSPPGEGTDTQYF	TGTGCCAGCAGCCCCCCCGGGGAGGGGACAGATACGCAGTATTTT
TRBV6-6	TRBJ1-5	.	few	CASSYQGLLGNQPQHF	TGTGCCAGCAGTTACCAAGGCCTCCTGGGCAATCAGCCCCAGCATTTT
TRBV13	TRBJ2-1	.	.	CASSSTMTLSYNEQFF	TGTGCCAGCAGTTCCACAATGACCCTTTCCTACAATGAGCAGTTCTTC
TRBV30	TRBJ1-1	.	few	CAWMGSTEAFF	TGTGCCTGGATGGGGAGTACTGAAGCTTTCTTT
TRBV30	TRBJ2-1	.	.	CAWSEGYGDEQFF	TGTGCCTGGAGTGAGGGGTACGGGGATGAGCAGTTCTTC
TRBV5-6	TRBJ2-2	.	.	CASSPEDFDTGELFF	TGTGCCAGCAGCCCCGAGGACTTTGACACCGGGGAGCTGTTTTTT
TRBV6-5	TRBJ2-2	.	.	CASSGGENTGELFF	TGTGCCAGCAGTGGCGGGGAGAACACCGGGGAGCTGTTTTTT
TRBV2	TRBJ2-7	.	once	CASSDGAYEQYF	TGTGCCAGCAGTGACGGCGCCTACGAGCAGTACTTC
TRBV7-2	TRBJ1-6	.	once	CASTLGSYNSPLHF	TGTGCCAGCACCTTGGGCTCCTATAATTCACCCCTCCACTTT
TRBV27	TRBJ1-5	.	.	CASRHTLGQPQHF	TGTGCCAGCAGGCATACGCTCGGTCAGCCCCAGCATTTT
TRBV7-9	TRBJ2-5	TRBD1	.	CASSSTGWQETQYF	TGTGCCAGCAGCTCGACAGGGTGGCAAGAGACCCAGTACTTC